These T cell receptor beta chains were read from a single sample in a study of CD8 T cells in Susac syndrome. Each CDR3 protein is one row after TCRdb ran MiXCR on the immunoSEQ multiplex PCR reads. Found here are 140,000 to 150,000 distinct CDR3 sequences, roughly 95% of them singletons; the top ten hold about 0.076%. The sequencing sample was made of CD4+ T cells from PBMCs. Receptors originate from a human donor in good health. CDR3s include the opening cysteine and the closing phenylalanine or tryptophan. The D gene is left open where the match is weak. Clone size is shown for a subset of rows, as once, few, many or a class of expanded clone.

TRBV2	NA	NA	TRBJ1-5	CASSSTRGGQPQHF	TGTGCCAGCAGCTCGACGAGAGGGGGACAGCCCCAGCATTTT
TRBV18	NA	NA	TRBJ2-7	CASSPVSGSSYEQYF	TGTGCCAGCTCACCGGTTAGCGGTAGCTCCTACGAGCAGTACTTC
TRBV20-1	NA	TRBD2	TRBJ2-5	CSARDGGRRQETQYF	TGCAGTGCTAGAGATGGCGGGAGGCGACAAGAGACCCAGTACTTC
TRBV5-1	once	NA	TRBJ2-3	CASSLEGTYSTDTQYF	TGCGCCAGCAGCTTGGAGGGGACTTATAGCACAGATACGCAGTATTTT
TRBV2	NA	TRBD1	TRBJ1-2	CASNPRDRSMRRKF	TGTGCCAGCAACCCTCGGGACAGATCAATGAGAAGGAAATTC
TRBV14	NA	NA	TRBJ2-1	CASSRHGGGDEQFF	TGTGCCAGCAGCCGCCACGGGGGCGGGGATGAGCAGTTCTTC
TRBV28	NA	NA	TRBJ1-1	CASTVSMGGNTEAFF	TGTGCCAGCACCGTCTCCATGGGGGGGAACACTGAAGCTTTCTTT
TRBV5-4	NA	TRBD1	TRBJ1-1	CASREGPGQGGEAFF	TGTGCCAGCAGAGAGGGGCCGGGACAGGGGGGCGAAGCTTTCTTT
TRBV5-1	few	NA	TRBJ1-2	CASSSDVNYGYTF	TGCGCCAGCAGCTCGGACGTTAACTATGGCTACACCTTC
TRBV4-1	NA	NA	TRBJ2-4	CASSHRAGLAKNIQYF	TGCGCCAGCAGCCACCGGGCAGGGCTAGCCAAAAACATTCAGTACTTC
TRBV20-1	NA	NA	TRBJ1-2	CSAKGSLYGYTF	TGCAGTGCTAAAGGGTCCCTCTATGGCTACACCTTC
TRBV4-1	NA	TRBD2	TRBJ2-7	CASSQGFAPGGEQYF	TGCGCCAGCAGCCAAGGGTTTGCTCCGGGGGGAGAGCAGTACTTC
TRBV12-3/TRBV12-4	NA	NA	TRBJ2-7	CASSLGGGLEQYF	TGTGCCAGCAGTTTAGGTGGCGGGCTCGAGCAGTACTTC
TRBV7-2	NA	TRBD1	TRBJ1-6	CASSLDRGSNSPLHF	TGTGCCAGCAGCTTAGACAGGGGATCGAATTCACCCCTCCACTTT
TRBV6-2/TRBV6-3	NA	TRBD2	TRBJ2-3	CASSLHGLAGAKTDTQYF	TGTGCCAGCAGTCTCCACGGACTAGCGGGAGCTAAGACAGATACGCAGTATTTT
TRBV30	NA	NA	TRBJ2-2	CALGTPPGELFF	TGTGCCTTGGGGACCCCGCCCGGGGAGCTGTTTTTT
TRBV27	NA	NA	TRBJ1-5	CASKGRTAGQPQHF	TGTGCCAGCAAAGGACGGACCGCCGGTCAGCCCCAGCATTTT
TRBV29-1	NA	NA	TRBJ1-3	CSVVKDGASGNTIYF	TGCAGCGTTGTAAAGGACGGAGCCTCTGGAAACACCATATATTTT
TRBV6-2/TRBV6-3	NA	NA	TRBJ1-5	CASSYSDNQPQHF	TGTGCCAGCAGTTACTCGGACAATCAGCCCCAGCATTTT
TRBV13	NA	NA	TRBJ1-2	CASSLAFFGYTF	TGTGCCAGCAGCTTAGCATTTTTCGGCTACACCTTC
TRBV19	NA	NA	TRBJ1-2	CASSTLERNYGYTF	TGTGCCAGTAGTACCCTCGAGCGAAACTATGGCTACACCTTC
TRBV5-4	NA	TRBD2	TRBJ2-1	CASSLAKRGRVNEQFF	TGTGCCAGCAGCTTGGCCAAGCGCGGGAGGGTAAATGAGCAGTTCTTC
TRBV6-5	NA	NA	TRBJ2-7	CASSYTTVAGNEQYF	TGTGCCAGCAGTTACACCACCGTGGCCGGCAACGAGCAGTACTTC
TRBV25-1	NA	NA	TRBJ2-7	CASRRQMKQYF	TGTGCCAGCCGGCGGCAGATGAAGCAGTACTTC
TRBV3-1	NA	NA	TRBJ2-7	CASSQDFTRTYEQYF	TGTGCCAGCAGCCAAGACTTTACACGTACCTACGAGCAGTACTTC
TRBV10-3	NA	NA	TRBJ2-7	CAISESMGDYEQYF	TGTGCCATCAGTGAGTCTATGGGGGACTACGAGCAGTACTTC
TRBV7-9	NA	TRBD1	TRBJ2-1	CASSEPRTGGFF	TGTGCCAGCAGCGAACCCCGGACAGGGGGATTCTTC
TRBV2	NA	NA	TRBJ2-7	CASSVVEGQYF	TGTGCCAGCAGTGTAGTCGAAGGGCAGTACTTC
TRBV12-3/TRBV12-4	NA	NA	TRBJ1-4	CASRAQLGSEKLFF	TGTGCCAGCAGAGCCCAGTTAGGGAGTGAAAAACTGTTTTTT
TRBV2	few	TRBD1	TRBJ1-2	CASSSGTGGYGYTF	TGTGCCAGCAGTTCCGGGACAGGGGGCTATGGCTACACCTTC
TRBV20-1	NA	NA	TRBJ2-7	CSARPTSPEQYF	TGCAGTGCTAGACCGACTAGTCCCGAGCAGTACTTC
TRBV20-1	NA	NA	TRBJ1-5	CSAREVTVNQPQHF	TGCAGTGCTAGAGAGGTTACAGTCAATCAGCCCCAGCATTTT
TRBV20-1	NA	NA	TRBJ1-2	CSAGDPRYGYTF	TGCAGTGCTGGGGACCCCCGATATGGCTACACCTTC
TRBV5-1	once	TRBD1	TRBJ1-1	CASSLEGAQTEAFF	TGCGCCAGCAGCTTGGAGGGGGCGCAAACTGAAGCTTTCTTT
TRBV12-3/TRBV12-4	NA	TRBD2	TRBJ2-7	CASSPQTSGTYEQYF	TGTGCCAGCAGTCCCCAGACTAGCGGGACCTACGAGCAGTACTTC
TRBV3-1	NA	NA	TRBJ1-5	CASSHAGGNQPQHF	TGTGCCAGCAGCCATGCAGGGGGCAATCAGCCCCAGCATTTT
TRBV30	NA	NA	TRBJ2-1	CAWSVPLRVLKHEQFF	TGTGCCTGGAGTGTACCCCTTCGGGTTTTAAAACATGAGCAGTTCTTC
TRBV4-2	NA	NA	TRBJ1-5	CASSQGSGAYSNQPQHF	TGTGCCAGCAGCCAAGGATCGGGGGCATATAGCAATCAGCCCCAGCATTTT
TRBV6-1	once	NA	TRBJ1-5	CATQGLNQSKKQPQHF	TGTGCCACCCAGGGGTTAAATCAGAGTAAAAAACAGCCCCAGCATTTT
TRBV7-9	few	NA	TRBJ2-7	CASSLAATYEQYF	TGTGCCAGCAGCTTAGCGGCTACCTACGAGCAGTACTTC
TRBV14	NA	TRBD1	TRBJ1-1	CASSMGQILEAFF	TGTGCCAGCAGCATGGGACAGATCCTTGAAGCTTTCTTT
TRBV27	NA	NA	TRBJ2-5	CASSRPGPLGETQYF	TGTGCCAGCAGTCGCCCGGGACCGCTGGGGGAGACCCAGTACTTC
TRBV19	once	NA	TRBJ1-1	CASTRTDTEAFF	TGTGCCAGTACCCGGACGGACACTGAAGCTTTCTTT
TRBV3-1	NA	NA	TRBJ2-7	CASSQGDRVEQYF	TGTGCCAGCAGCCAAGGGGATCGGGTCGAGCAGTACTTC
TRBV7-8	NA	NA	TRBJ1-4	CASSSRQINEKLFF	TGTGCCAGCAGCTCGAGACAGATTAATGAAAAACTGTTTTTT
TRBV30	NA	NA	TRBJ2-7	CAWTRGGTLYEQYF	TGTGCCTGGACAAGGGGGGGTACACTCTACGAGCAGTACTTC
TRBV3-1	NA	NA	TRBJ2-3	CASSPLPGRQADTQYF	TGTGCCAGCAGCCCTCTTCCCGGGAGACAGGCAGATACGCAGTATTTT
TRBV27	NA	NA	TRBJ1-2	CASSHRGGEGGYTF	TGTGCCAGCAGCCACAGAGGAGGGGAGGGGGGCTACACCTTC
TRBV19	NA	NA	TRBJ2-7	CASSTGRGAQSYEQYF	TGTGCCAGTAGTACCGGACGGGGGGCTCAATCCTACGAGCAGTACTTC
TRBV20-1	NA	NA	TRBJ2-2	CSARGSRGASGELFF	TGCAGTGCTAGAGGGTCCCGGGGGGCGTCCGGGGAGCTGTTTTTT